The 32 T cell receptor beta chains below all came from one sample that was sequenced in a study of blood T cell repertoires in COVID-19. Data came from immunoSEQ multiplex PCR; TCRdb stores just in-frame clones and leaves some out. The sample has about 400,000 clones; around 87% are singletons. The sample taken for sequencing was PBMCs or T cells enriched from blood (not recorded which). These receptors all stem from a woman younger than 45 with acute COVID-19.

This chain connects TRBV4-1 to TRBJ1-2, with 7 nucleotides matching TRBD1. Germline V gene sequence: CDR1 MGHRA, CDR2 YSYEKL. This CDR3 contains 14 residues. Trimming took 0 bases from V and 7 from J; bases not matched to a gene: 5. The CDR3 region is CASSQEQGKSGYTF. The CDR3 DNA reads as TGCGCCAGCAGCCAAGAACAGGGGAAGAGTGGCTACACCTTC.

CDR3 sequence (DNA): TGCGCCAGCAGGAACAGGGGAATTAACTATGGCTACACCTTC. It codes for CASRNRGINYGYTF. V gene TRBV5-1 combines with J gene TRBJ1-2; 7 positions agree with TRBD1. This CDR3 is built from 14 residues. After removal of 5 bases from V and 1 base from J, the junction contained 5 bases not matched to a gene. The V gene's germline CDR1 is SGHRS and CDR2 YFSETQ.

The V and J genes are TRBV19 and TRBJ1-5; D might be TRBD1 (5 bases). The CDR3 totals 15 residues. The V end lost 6 bases, the J end lost 7 bases, and 19 bases lay between the germline ends. CDR1 and CDR2 (germline): LNHDA, SQIVND (reference sequence). The CDR3 DNA reads as TGTGCCAGTAGCAACCTGGGGCAGTTCAGGCAGCCCCAGCATTTT. Its protein is CASSNLGQFRQPQHF.

The V gene is TRBV6-5, the J gene TRBJ2-4, with 9 bases identical to TRBD1. The CDR3 covers 13 residues. The germline gives CDR1 MNHEY, CDR2 SVGAGI. Trimming cost V 10 bases and J 7 bases; bases outside gene matches: 8. The CDR3 reads CATLGQGWNIQYF. CDR3 DNA: TGTGCCACTCTGGGACAGGGTTGGAACATTCAGTACTTC.

This chain connects TRBV5-6 to TRBJ2-7; perhaps TRBD1 as D (5 bases). This CDR3 comprises 12 residues. Trimming pared 0 bases from V and 5 bases from J, leaving 6 bases between. The germline CDR1 and CDR2 sequences are SGHDT and YYEEEE. The CDR3 loop is CASSLVGDEQYF. The CDR3 DNA follows: TGTGCCAGCAGCTTGGTAGGGGACGAGCAGTACTTC.

This chain links TRBV3-1 (or the pseudogene TRBV3-2) with TRBJ2-1; TRBD2 matches at 8 bases. The CDR3 length is 15 residues. Losses at the gene ends were 1 base for V and 8 bases for J; bases not matched to a gene: 7. Germline CDR1 LGHDT, CDR2 YNNKEL (reference sequence). CDR3 sequence reads: CASSQAGGPMDEQFF. CDR3 in DNA: TGTGCCAGCAGCCAAGCGGGGGGGCCGATGGATGAGCAGTTCTTC.

This clone was observed a handful of times. Other nucleotide sequences from this sample produce the same CDR3. This chain uses TRBV27 with TRBJ1-5; D not certain. Germline values: CDR1 MNHEY, CDR2 SMNVEV (reference sequence). The CDR3 sequence is 13 residues long. The germline V and J ends were trimmed by 0 bases and 5 bases, with 5 bases remaining between them. The CDR3 region is CASSLSRDQPQHF. The CDR3 DNA follows: TGTGCCAGCAGTTTATCTCGGGATCAGCCCCAGCATTTT.

This chain joins TRBV10-3 and TRBJ1-2; possible D gene TRBD1, 5 bases. Germline CDR1 and CDR2: ENHRY and SYGVKD. The V gene lost 10 bases and the J gene lost 1 base, with 19 bases spanning the gap. The CDR3 is made up of 15 amino acids. CDR3 in amino acids: CATSQASLLNYGYTF. CDR3 nucleotides: TGTGCCACTTCACAGGCCAGCTTACTTAACTATGGCTACACCTTC.

The chain has TRBV6-6 and TRBJ2-7, with TRBD2 identical over 10 bases. V shed 5 bases and J 0 bases; nucleotides not matched to a gene: 4. Germline CDR1 MNHNY, CDR2 SVGAGI (reference sequence). The CDR3 sequence is 15 residues long. In nucleotides, the CDR3 is TGTGCCAGCAGTACTAGCGGGGCCCGCTCCTACGAGCAGTACTTC. Its protein is CASSTSGARSYEQYF.

This clone was observed a few times. The chain employs TRBV6-2 or TRBV6-3 and TRBJ2-1; possibly TRBD2 for D (6 bases). The V end lost 0 bases, the J end lost 9 bases, and 9 bases lay between the germline ends. The CDR3 consists of 13 residues. CDR1 is MNHEY, CDR2 SVGEGT, per germline. The CDR3 DNA sequence: TGTGCCAGCAGTTACTCGATGGGACTTGAGCAGTTCTTC. This codes for CASSYSMGLEQFF.

V and J are TRBV18 and TRBJ1-3; 8 nucleotides line up with TRBD1. With V trimmed by 1 base and J by 2 bases, 4 bases remained unmatched. Germline CDR1 KGHSH, CDR2 LQKENI. The CDR3 extends over 16 amino acids. CDR3 DNA: TGTGCCAGCTCACCACAAGGACAGGGACCTGGAAACACCATATATTTT. Encoded protein: CASSPQGQGPGNTIYF.

The chain employs TRBV12-5 and TRBJ2-1; 7 positions agree with TRBD2. V was clipped by 6 bases and J by 9 bases; unmatched bases: 14. The germline V gene encodes CDR1 LGHNT and CDR2 FRNRAP. The CDR3 contains 15 residues. DNA for the CDR3: TGTGCTAGTGGGGGACGGGACTACACTAAAGGTGAGCAGTTCTTC. Its protein product is CASGGRDYTKGEQFF.

The chain employs TRBV10-3 and TRBJ1-4, with D unclear. V gave up 10 bases and J gave up 3 bases, with 15 bases separating them. The CDR3 contains 14 residues. CDR1 and CDR2 from the germline V gene are ENHRY and SYGVKD. CDR3 nucleotides: TGTGCCACTCCCCTCTGGGAGGCTAATGAAAAACTGTTTTTT. Protein sequence: CATPLWEANEKLFF.

The CDR3 DNA reads as TGTGCCAGCTCAGAGGGCCTCTATGGCTACACCTTC. As protein: CASSEGLYGYTF. The chain links TRBV18 to TRBJ1-2; D call uncertain. Looked up from germline, CDR1 is KGHSH and CDR2 is LQKENI. The CDR3 has 12 amino acids. The V end was cut by 5 bases, the J end by 4 bases, with 8 bases between.

This clone has just a few counts. The V call is TRBV11-2, the J call TRBJ1-2; TRBD1 matches at 8 bases. Losses at the gene ends were 5 bases for V and 5 bases for J; bases not matched to a gene: 16. The CDR3 has 17 amino acids. The germline V gene encodes CDR1 SGHAT and CDR2 FQNNGV. In DNA, the CDR3 is TGTGCCAGCAGCCCAAGGGGGGCCAGGGGGCTTGTATATGGCTACACCTTC. It yields the protein CASSPRGARGLVYGYTF.

The chain recombines TRBV7-3 with TRBJ2-1; a weak D match, TRBD2 (5 bases). Trimming removed 1 base from V and 7 bases from J, with 20 bases in between. Germline lookup yields CDR1 SGHTA and CDR2 FQGTGA. The CDR3 runs to 17 residues. The CDR3 DNA is TGTGCCAGCAGCTTAATCCCTTGGACTGACCGCCTTAATGAGCAGTTCTTC. Translated, it gives CASSLIPWTDRLNEQFF.

The chain recombines TRBV6-4 with TRBJ2-3; D possibly corresponds to TRBD1 (6 bases). The V gene's germline CDR1 is MRHNA and CDR2 SNTAGT. The CDR3 sequence is 16 residues long. V was shortened by 0 bases and J by 1 base, with 11 bases between the two germline ends. CDR3 in DNA: TGTGCCAGCAGTGACTCGAGGGCAGGGGGCACAGATACGCAGTATTTT. Amino acids: CASSDSRAGGTDTQYF.

This chain joins TRBV25-1 and TRBJ2-5, with D unresolved. Trimming took 2 bases from V and 5 from J, leaving 12 bases between them. CDR3 size: 14 residues. The germline CDR1 and CDR2 sequences are MGHDK and SYGVNS. Here the CDR3 DNA reads TGTGCCAGCAGTGAACAGGTTCTGGGTGAGACCCAGTACTTC. Translation: CASSEQVLGETQYF.

The V gene is TRBV4-1, the J gene TRBJ2-1; a possible D gene is TRBD2 (5 bases). Trimming took 0 bases from V and 15 from J, leaving 12 bases between them. The CDR3 has 12 amino acids. Germline V gene data show CDR1 as MGHRA and CDR2 as YSYEKL. The CDR3 nucleotides read TGCGCCAGCAGCCAAGAAGCTAGGGAGAGGTTCTTC. It codes for CASSQEARERFF.

The chain uses TRBV5-4 and TRBJ1-2, with D perhaps TRBD1 (6 bases). The CDR3 is made up of 13 amino acids. CDR1 is SGHNT, CDR2 YYREEE, per germline (reference sequence). The V end lost 4 bases, the J end lost 4 bases, and 11 bases lay between the germline ends. The CDR3 bases are TGTGCCAGCAGCCCGAGGGGGTTCTATGGCTACACCTTC. Translation gives CASSPRGFYGYTF.

The chain's CDR3 is CASSPGNPGQGGQFF. CDR3 nucleotide sequence: TGTGCCAGCTCACCCGGGAATCCGGGACAGGGAGGGCAGTTCTTC. The chain uses TRBV18 and TRBJ2-1; TRBD1 agrees at 9 bases. CDR3 size: 15 residues. Trimming at V came to 3 bases and at J to 12 bases, leaving 12 bases not matched to a gene. Germline values: CDR1 KGHSH, CDR2 LQKENI.

The rearrangement joins TRBV19 to TRBJ2-3, with D unclear. Deletions cut 5 bases from V and 6 bases from J, with 15 bases between. This CDR3 contains 14 residues. Germline CDR1 LNHDA, CDR2 SQIVND (reference sequence). The DNA of the CDR3 is TGTGCCAGTAGTGGGTCTACCCCGAGGGATACGCAGTATTTT. It specifies CASSGSTPRDTQYF.

This clone was seen once. The chain combines TRBV11-2 with TRBJ1-5; D ambiguous. V lost 3 bases to trimming and J lost 4 bases, with 7 bases between them. In germline, CDR1 is SGHAT, CDR2 FQNNGV. This CDR3 comprises 13 residues. CDR3 region: CASSFSVNQPQHF. Written as DNA, the CDR3 is TGTGCCAGCAGCTTCAGTGTTAATCAGCCCCAGCATTTT. Together with reference TRBV11-2 and TRBJ1-5, the CDR3 gives the full variable domain: EAGVAQSPRYKIIEKRQSVAFWCNPISGHATLYWYQQILGQGPKLLIQFQNNGVVDDSQLPKDRFSAERLKGVDSTLKIQPAKLEDSAVYLCASSFSVNQPQHFGDGTRLSIL.

This rearrangement joins TRBV3-1 (or the pseudogene TRBV3-2) to TRBJ2-5, with TRBD2 matching 7 bases. This CDR3 contains 17 residues. Trimming cost V 4 bases and J 5 bases; bases outside gene matches: 16. From germline, CDR1 is LGHDT and CDR2 YNNKEL (reference sequence). CDR3 amino acids: CASSPQRGGLTRETQYF. The CDR3, as DNA: TGTGCCAGCAGCCCCCAGCGGGGCGGACTGACACGGGAGACCCAGTACTTC.

The rearrangement uses TRBV24-1 and TRBJ2-1, with 7 bases lining up with TRBD1. Germline values: CDR1 KGHDR, CDR2 SFDVKD. After removal of 10 bases from V and 0 bases from J, the junction contained 11 bases not matched to a gene. The CDR3 contains 16 residues. Here the CDR3 DNA reads TGTGCCACAGCCCGGACAGGTGATAACTCCTACAATGAGCAGTTCTTC. This sequence encodes CATARTGDNSYNEQFF.

The CDR3 is CASSYRLPPTGELFF. CDR3 sequence (DNA): TGTGCCAGCTCCTACAGGTTACCCCCAACCGGGGAGCTGTTTTTT. The gene calls are TRBV9 and TRBJ2-2, with D perhaps TRBD1 (5 bases). Germline lookup yields CDR1 SGDLS and CDR2 YYNGEE. CDR3 size: 15 residues. Between the trimmed V and J ends, which lost 7 bases and 5 bases, there was a span of 18 bases.

This clone was counted a single time. The chain links TRBV2 to TRBJ2-3; TRBD2 is a possible D gene (5 bases). The V gene's germline CDR1 is SNHLY and CDR2 FYNNEI. The V end was cut by 2 bases, the J end by 0 bases, with 9 bases between. This CDR3 spans 15 amino acids. The CDR3 is CASSERRASTDTQYF. The CDR3 coding sequence is TGTGCCAGCAGTGAAAGGCGGGCGAGCACAGATACGCAGTATTTT.

V is TRBV27 and J is TRBJ1-2, with D hard to call. Germline CDR1 is MNHEY and CDR2 is SMNVEV (reference sequence). The CDR3 contains 13 residues. V dropped 6 bases and J dropped 4 bases, with 12 bases sitting between them. CDR3 loop: CASRSGESYGYTF. The DNA for the CDR3 is TGTGCCAGCAGATCCGGGGAAAGCTATGGCTACACCTTC.

V gene TRBV6-5 combines with J gene TRBJ1-4; D is unclear. Deletions cut 7 bases from V and 5 bases from J, with 17 bases between. The CDR3 contains 15 residues. CDR1 is MNHEY and CDR2 is SVGAGI in the germline V gene. CDR3 loop: CASKGGRLVNEKLFF. DNA of the CDR3: TGTGCCAGCAAGGGCGGGAGGCTAGTGAATGAAAAACTGTTTTTT.

This clone was seen a single time. The chain has TRBV29-1 and TRBJ2-5, with D possibly matching TRBD1 (6 bases). This CDR3 spans 12 amino acids. Trimming removed 3 bases from V and 4 bases from J, with 9 bases in between. Germline CDR1 and CDR2: SQVTM and ANQGSEA. CDR3 residues: CSVDRTAETQYF. CDR3 coding DNA: TGCAGCGTTGACCGGACAGCAGAGACCCAGTACTTC. The variable domain in full, with the rest retrieved from reference TRBV29-1 and TRBJ2-5, is SAVISQKPSRDICQRGTSLTIQCQVDSQVTMMFWYRQQPGQSLTLIATANQGSEATYESGFVIDKFPISRPNLTFSTLTVSNMSPEDSSIYLCSVDRTAETQYFGPGTRLLVL.

This sequence joins TRBV14 and TRBJ2-5; maybe TRBD2 (5 bases). The CDR3 totals 14 residues. Germline CDR1 is SGHDN and CDR2 is FVKESK. V was trimmed by 2 bases and J by 2 bases, leaving 9 bases between them. The chain's CDR3 is CASSQRRTQETQYF. The CDR3 DNA is TGTGCCAGCAGCCAACGCAGGACTCAAGAGACCCAGTACTTC.

The CDR3 nucleotides are TGCGCCAGCAGTGAACGACAGGGGAACGGGGAGCTGTTTTTT. Protein: CASSERQGNGELFF. This chain connects TRBV10-1 to TRBJ2-2; 8 bases line up with TRBD1. CDR1 WNHNN and CDR2 SYGVQD come from the germline V gene (reference sequence). CDR3 length: 14 amino acids. V dropped 3 bases and J dropped 7; count of bases not matched to a gene: 4.